This T cell receptor beta chain was identified in a study of T cell changes during pregnancy in multiple sclerosis. TCRdb's table, derived via immunoSEQ multiplex PCR, lists solely in-frame clones and lacks some. In the table there are roughly 49,000 clones, approximately 95% of which are singletons. Trimming removed 3 bases at V and 0 bases at J, with 6 bases between. CDR1 and CDR2 from the germline V gene are MNHNS and SASEGT. This CDR3 comprises 13 residues. The gene calls are TRBV6-1 and TRBJ2-7, with unresolved D. Material: CD8+ T cells from peripheral blood mononuclear cells, obtained in the first trimester of pregnancy. This TCR derives from a female donor with multiple sclerosis, enrolled in a pregnancy study. CDR3 nucleotide sequence: TGTGCCAGCAGTGAGACACTCTCCTACGAGCAGTACTTC. Its protein is CASSETLSYEQYF.